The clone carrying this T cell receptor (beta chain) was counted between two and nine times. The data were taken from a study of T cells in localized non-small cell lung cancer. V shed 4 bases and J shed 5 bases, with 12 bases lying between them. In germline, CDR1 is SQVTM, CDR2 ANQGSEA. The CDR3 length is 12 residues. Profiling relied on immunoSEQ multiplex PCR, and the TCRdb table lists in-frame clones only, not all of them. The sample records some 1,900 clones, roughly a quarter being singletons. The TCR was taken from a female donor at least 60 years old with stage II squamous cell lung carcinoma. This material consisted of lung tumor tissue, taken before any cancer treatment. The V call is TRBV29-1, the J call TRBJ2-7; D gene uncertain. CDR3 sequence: CSVGLVSDEQYF. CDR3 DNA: TGCAGCGTTGGGCTAGTCTCTGACGAGCAGTACTTC.